Each of the 20 T cell receptor beta chains below was sequenced from the same sample in a study of control samples from healthy donors and cancer patients. Only in-frame clones appear in the TCRdb table, and some are missing; sequencing was by immunoSEQ multiplex PCR. This table has 150,000 to 200,000 clones, roughly 91% appearing once. Sequencing used blood. The source of these receptors is a woman aged 25 to 39 in good health.

J is TRBJ1-4 and V is TRBV11-2, with 8 bases matching TRBD1. The CDR3 contains 14 residues. Germline V gene lookup returns CDR1 SGHAT and CDR2 FQNNGV. The J segment lost 7 bases and the V segment lost 5 bases, leaving 6 bases of the junction unmatched. The CDR3 DNA reads TGTGCCAGCAGCAAAACAGGGGGGGGTGAAAAACTGTTTTTT. It specifies CASSKTGGGEKLFF.

This clone was observed once. The chain links TRBV2 to TRBJ1-5; weak D call: TRBD1 (6 bases). The CDR3 is 14 amino acids. Per the germline V gene, CDR1 is SNHLY and CDR2 is FYNNEI. V dropped 4 bases and J dropped 0 bases, with 7 bases sitting between them. The DNA of the CDR3 is TGTGCCAGCAGTGGGGACACTAGCAATCAGCCCCAGCATTTT. Translating it yields CASSGDTSNQPQHF.

Comments on this clone: Other DNA sequences in the sample encode the same CDR3. In DNA form, the CDR3 reads TGTGCCAGCAGTGACGGGGCGGGAAGCACAGATACGCAGTATTTT. As protein: CASSDGAGSTDTQYF. The V and J genes are TRBV6-4 and TRBJ2-3; D is possibly TRBD2 (6 bases). Germline loops: CDR1 MRHNA, CDR2 SNTAGT. Trimming left V 2 bases short and J 0 bases short, with 9 bases between. The CDR3 contains 15 residues.

The chain joins TRBV9 to TRBJ1-4; D ambiguous. The CDR3 has 14 amino acids. Trimming shortened V by 4 bases and J by 0 bases, and 7 bases separated the two germline ends. CDR1 and CDR2 (germline): SGDLS, YYNGEE. The CDR3 nucleotides read TGTGCCAGCAGCTCGGACGCAACTAATGAAAAACTGTTTTTT. Protein sequence: CASSSDATNEKLFF.

The chain combines TRBV28 with TRBJ1-2; the D is unclear. Trimming removed 2 bases from V and 0 bases from J, with 4 bases in between. The CDR3 sequence is 13 residues long. Germline CDR1 reads MDHEN; CDR2 reads SYDVKM. CDR3 sequence reads: CASSLQTNYGYTF. In nucleotides, the CDR3 is TGTGCCAGCAGTTTACAGACTAACTATGGCTACACCTTC.

This sequence joins TRBV24-1 and TRBJ2-7; 9 bases are a match to TRBD1. V gave up 2 bases and J gave up 2 bases; unmatched junction bases: 0. The CDR3 sequence is 14 residues long. The germline V gene encodes CDR1 KGHDR and CDR2 SFDVKD. CDR3 nucleotides: TGTGCCACCAGTGATTGGGACAGGGCCTACGAGCAGTACTTC. Residues: CATSDWDRAYEQYF.

The gene calls are TRBV6-6 and TRBJ1-1; D unresolved. V was pared by 5 bases and J by 1 base, with 14 bases between. This CDR3 is 15 amino acids long. CDR1 MNHNY and CDR2 SVGAGI come from the germline V gene (reference sequence). CDR3 residues: CASSKPTDWNTEAFF. The CDR3 coding sequence is TGTGCCAGCAGTAAGCCGACGGACTGGAACACTGAAGCTTTCTTT.

This clone was seen a single time. The chain combines TRBV4-1 with TRBJ1-1; tentative D call: TRBD1 (6 bases). Germline CDR1 and CDR2: MGHRA and YSYEKL. V was clipped by 0 bases and J by 3 bases, with 8 bases between them. The CDR3 loop spans 14 amino acids. The CDR3 region is CASSQDRGDTEAFF. CDR3 in DNA: TGCGCCAGCAGCCAAGATAGGGGGGACACTGAAGCTTTCTTT.

The V and J genes are TRBV5-1 and TRBJ2-1, with 12 bases identical to TRBD2. Germline loops: CDR1 SGHRS, CDR2 YFSETQ. Trimming removed 2 bases from V and 8 bases from J; junction bases left unmatched: 8. This CDR3 is built from 16 residues. The DNA for the CDR3 is TGCGCCAGCAGCTTTCTAGCGGGGGGGCCTTGGGATGAGCAGTTCTTC. Encoded protein: CASSFLAGGPWDEQFF.

This clone was counted a single time. The V and J genes are TRBV10-3 and TRBJ2-1; D unresolved. The CDR3 contains 12 residues. Between the trimmed V and J ends, which lost 7 bases and 0 bases, there was a span of 4 bases. CDR1 is ENHRY, CDR2 SYGVKD, per germline. This CDR3 is CAIKDSYNEQFF. The CDR3 coding sequence is TGTGCCATCAAGGACTCCTACAATGAGCAGTTCTTC.

V is TRBV6-2 or TRBV6-3 and J is TRBJ1-4, with TRBD1 matching over 10 bases. V shed 6 bases and J 2 bases; nucleotides not matched to a gene: 9. The germline gives CDR1 MNHEY, CDR2 SVGEGT. The CDR3 contains 17 residues. The CDR3 protein is CASSPGQGTGTNEKLFF. DNA for the CDR3: TGTGCCAGCAGCCCGGGACAGGGGACCGGCACTAATGAAAAACTGTTTTTT.

The chain links TRBV3-1 (or the pseudogene TRBV3-2) to TRBJ2-3, with 8 bases that match TRBD2. Germline V gives CDR1 LGHDT, CDR2 YNNKEL (reference sequence). This CDR3 has 15 amino acids. V shed 4 bases and J 0 bases; nucleotides not matched to a gene: 3. Here the CDR3 reads CASSPERESTDTQYF. CDR3 coding DNA: TGTGCCAGCAGCCCCGAGCGGGAGAGCACAGATACGCAGTATTTT.

The rearrangement joins TRBV29-1 to TRBJ1-2; D is uncertain. CDR1 SQVTM and CDR2 ANQGSEA come from the germline V gene. This CDR3 has 11 residues. V lost 6 bases and J lost 0, with 5 bases in between. DNA for the CDR3: TGCAGCGTGACGGCTAACTATGGCTACACCTTC. Translated: CSVTANYGYTF.

This rearrangement joins TRBV14 to TRBJ1-3; unclear D gene. V lost 2 bases and J lost 0, with 8 bases in between. The CDR3 has 15 residues. Germline loops: CDR1 SGHDN, CDR2 FVKESK. DNA of the CDR3: TGTGCCAGCAGCCAACAGGCGAGCTCTGGAAACACCATATATTTT. Protein product: CASSQQASSGNTIYF. The entire variable domain, with the rest obtained from reference TRBV14 and TRBJ1-3, is as follows: EAGVTQFPSHSVIEKGQTVTLRCDPISGHDNLYWYRRVMGKEIKFLLHFVKESKQDESGMPNNRFLAERTGGTYSTLKVQPAELEDSGVYFCASSQQASSGNTIYFGEGSWLTVV.

The rearrangement uses TRBV6-6 and TRBJ2-7, with 14 nucleotides matching TRBD2. This CDR3 is built from 15 residues. Germline V gene lookup returns CDR1 MNHNY and CDR2 SVGAGI (reference sequence). Losses at the gene ends were 4 bases for V and 5 bases for J; bases not matched to a gene: 4. CDR3 loop: CASSWTSGGSNEQYF. The CDR3 bases are TGTGCCAGCAGTTGGACTAGCGGGGGGTCCAACGAGCAGTACTTC.

This chain uses TRBV28 with TRBJ2-1; D is possibly TRBD1 (5 bases). Germline values: CDR1 MDHEN, CDR2 SYDVKM. The V gene lost 5 bases and the J gene lost 6 bases, with 17 bases spanning the gap. The CDR3 covers 15 residues. CDR3 in DNA: TGTGCCAGCAGTCCCAACAGGAGCCCTTTCAATGAGCAGTTCTTC. Its protein product is CASSPNRSPFNEQFF.

Points on this clone: The sample holds other DNA sequences that translate to the same CDR3. The J gene is TRBJ2-3, the V gene TRBV7-2, with D unclear. Germline V gene data show CDR1 as SGHTA and CDR2 as FQGNSA. CDR3 length equals 13 residues. The V and J ends lost 5 bases and 4 bases respectively, with 10 bases between them. This chain's CDR3 is CASSLRGADTQYF. CDR3 DNA sequence: TGTGCCAGCAGCCTTAGAGGAGCAGATACGCAGTATTTT.

Only one count was recorded for this clone. The J gene is TRBJ2-1, the V gene TRBV7-9; 8 bases are shared with TRBD1. Germline CDR1 is SEHNR and CDR2 is FQNEAQ (reference sequence). The trim removed 3 bases at V and 0 bases at J, leaving 4 bases unmatched. This CDR3 comprises 16 residues. The CDR3 sequence: CASSLNRGTSYNEQFF. CDR3 bases: TGTGCCAGCAGCTTGAACAGGGGGACCTCCTACAATGAGCAGTTCTTC.

DNA of the CDR3: TGTGCCAGCAGTACTCCGGGACTAGCGGCCTACGAGCAGTACTTC. This translates into CASSTPGLAAYEQYF. V and J are TRBV28 and TRBJ2-7; 11 bases match TRBD2. The CDR3 has 15 residues. Losses at the gene ends were 5 bases for V and 2 bases for J; bases not matched to a gene: 5. Germline V gene lookup returns CDR1 MDHEN and CDR2 SYDVKM.

On this clone: Its ends do not fully match the called genes, so a read error is possible. The genes are TRBV4-2 and TRBJ2-5; 7 nucleotides align to TRBD1. The CDR3 loop spans 15 amino acids. Per germline, CDR1 LGHNA and CDR2 YNFKEQ. CDR3 amino acids: CASSQAWDREETQYF. The DNA of the CDR3 is TGTGCCAGCAGCCAGGCTTGGGACAGAGAAGAAACCCAGTACTTC.